The 5 T cell receptor beta chains given below trace back to one sample, sequenced in a study of low-dose radiotherapy and immunotherapy resistance in tumors. cDNA synthesis used a TRAV/TRBV-specific primer set for both chains. The TCRs were subjected to amplification over 20 PCR cycles employing a constant-region primer in conjunction with a V-primer adapter. TCRdb re-called the reads with MiXCR, one entry per CDR3 protein. The sample lists 50,000 or so distinct CDR3 sequences; 20% to 25% were seen once. The time point: after trial treatment. Sample treatment: LDRT plus nivolumab, ipilimumab, low-dose cyclophosphamide and aspirin (RACIN trial). Sequenced material: PBMCs, taken after low-dose radiotherapy plus immunotherapy. The receptors were sampled from a male donor with prostate cancer.

This chain uses TRBV29-1 with TRBJ2-7; TRBD2 matches at 9 bases. CDR1 and CDR2 (germline): SQVTM, ANQGSEA. The CDR3 totals 14 residues. Trimming removed 8 bases from V and 5 bases from J; junction bases left unmatched: 13. DNA of the CDR3: TGCAGCTCTCAACTAGCGGGTTGGGGTGACGAGCAGTACTTC. Translation: CSSQLAGWGDEQYF.

In its sample, this clonotype is medium-sized (0.01 to 0.1%). The V gene is TRBV6-1, the J gene TRBJ2-6; D is unresolved. Germline CDR1 and CDR2: MNHNS and SASEGT. The CDR3 totals 16 residues. V shed 5 bases and J shed 0 bases, with 11 bases lying between them. The CDR3 loop reads CASSQPSSSGANVLTF. In DNA form, the CDR3 reads TGTGCCAGCAGTCAACCTTCGAGCTCTGGGGCCAACGTCCTGACTTTC.

This clonotype was counted ten times or more. J is TRBJ1-1 and V is TRBV19; D gene ambiguous. CDR1 and CDR2 (germline): LNHDA, SQIVND (reference sequence). The CDR3 length is 14 residues. V was clipped by 7 bases and J by 0 bases, with 12 bases between them. CDR3 region: CASKGNSMNTEAFF. Written as DNA, the CDR3 is TGTGCCAGTAAGGGCAACTCCATGAACACTGAAGCTTTCTTT. The full variable domain, its missing parts supplied by reference TRBV19 and TRBJ1-1, is DGGITQSPKYLFRKEGQNVTLSCEQNLNHDAMYWYRQDPGQGLRLIYYSQIVNDFQKGDIAEGYSVSREKKESFPLTVTSAQKNPTAFYLCASKGNSMNTEAFFGQGTRLTVV.

This clonotype was detected once. V gene TRBV7-2 combines with J gene TRBJ1-4; TRBD1 matches at 8 bases. V dropped 3 bases and J dropped 8; count of bases not matched to a gene: 2. The CDR3 is 13 residues long. Germline lookup yields CDR1 SGHTA and CDR2 FQGNSA. The CDR3 loop reads CASSFRTGEKLFF. For the CDR3, the DNA is TGTGCCAGCAGCTTTCGGACAGGGGAAAAACTGTTTTTT. The complete variable domain, with remaining parts taken from reference TRBV7-2 and TRBJ1-4, reads GAGVSQSPSNKVTEKGKDVELRCDPISGHTALYWYRQSLGQGLEFLIYFQGNSAPDKSGLPSDRFSAERTGGSVSTLTIQRTQQEDSAVYLCASSFRTGEKLFFGSGTQLSVL.

This clonotype has at least ten counts. The gene calls are TRBV6-5 and TRBJ1-1; D is possibly TRBD1 (5 bases). CDR3 length equals 16 residues. Germline V gene sequence: CDR1 MNHEY, CDR2 SVGAGI. V was clipped by 5 bases and J by 6 bases, with 22 bases between them. The CDR3 sequence: CASSPYNWDEGSEAFF. The CDR3 DNA is TGTGCCAGCAGTCCGTATAACTGGGACGAGGGCTCTGAAGCTTTCTTT.